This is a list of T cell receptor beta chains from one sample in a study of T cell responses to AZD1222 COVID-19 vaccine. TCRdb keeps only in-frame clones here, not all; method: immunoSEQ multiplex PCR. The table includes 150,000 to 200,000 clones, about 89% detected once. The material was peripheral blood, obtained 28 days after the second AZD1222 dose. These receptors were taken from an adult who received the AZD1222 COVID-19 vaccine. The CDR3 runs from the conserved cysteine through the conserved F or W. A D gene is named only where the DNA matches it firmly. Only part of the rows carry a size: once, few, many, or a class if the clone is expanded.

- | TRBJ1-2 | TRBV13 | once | TGTGCCAGCAGCCCTCGTCGGACGGGCGGCTACACCTTC | CASSPRRTGGYTF
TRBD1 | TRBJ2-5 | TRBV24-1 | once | TGTGCCACCAGTGATTCAGGGGGAGAAGAGACCCAGTACTTC | CATSDSGGEETQYF
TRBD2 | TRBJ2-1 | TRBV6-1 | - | TGTGCCAGCAGTGATGTGACTAGCGGGAGGGGGCGCAATGAGCAGTTCTTC | CASSDVTSGRGRNEQFF
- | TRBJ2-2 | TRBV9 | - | TGTGCCAGCAGTTATTTCCCTGGGCGCGCCGGGGAGCTGTTTTTT | CASSYFPGRAGELFF
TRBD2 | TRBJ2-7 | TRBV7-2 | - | TGTGCCAGCAGCTTAGTATCGGCAGCGGGGGGAATCCCCTACGAGCAGTACTTC | CASSLVSAAGGIPYEQYF
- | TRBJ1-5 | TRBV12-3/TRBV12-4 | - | TGTGCCAGCAGTTCCCACGTGGGTCAGCCCCAGCATTTT | CASSSHVGQPQHF
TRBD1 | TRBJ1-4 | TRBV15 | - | TGTGCCACCAGCAGAGATCAATCGACAGGGGCTAATGAAAAACTGTTTTTT | CATSRDQSTGANEKLFF
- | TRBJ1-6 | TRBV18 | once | TGTGCCAGCTCACTGACGGATAGAGGTTCACCCCTCCACTTT | CASSLTDRGSPLHF
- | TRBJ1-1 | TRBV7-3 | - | TGTGCCAGCAGCTTAACCGGGGGCGCGTCAAAGACTGAAGCTTTCTTT | CASSLTGGASKTEAFF
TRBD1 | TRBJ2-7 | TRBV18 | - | TGTGCCAGCTCGCCCCGGGACAGTTTGCACGAGCAGTACTTC | CASSPRDSLHEQYF
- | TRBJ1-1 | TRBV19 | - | TGTGCCAGTAAGGGGGGGTGGGCCAGAGAAGCTTTCTTT | CASKGGWAREAFF
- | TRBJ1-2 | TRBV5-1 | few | TGCGCCAGCAGCTTTACAGGCGAAAACTATGGCTACACCTTC | CASSFTGENYGYTF
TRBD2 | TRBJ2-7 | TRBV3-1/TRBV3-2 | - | TGTGCCAGCAGCCAATGGGTAGCGGGTCCCCCTAGCTCCTACGAGCAGTACTTC | CASSQWVAGPPSSYEQYF
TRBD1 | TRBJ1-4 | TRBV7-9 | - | TGTGCCAGCAGCCCCCGACAGGGGGCAGGGGAAAAACTGTTTTTT | CASSPRQGAGEKLFF
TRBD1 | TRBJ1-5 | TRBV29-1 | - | TGCAGCTTTTCACAGGGGGCAGGCGGCAATCAGCCCCAGCATTTT | CSFSQGAGGNQPQHF
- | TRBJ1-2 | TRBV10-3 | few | TGTGCCATCAGTGTGCCGGACACACCTCTCTATGGCTACACCTTC | CAISVPDTPLYGYTF
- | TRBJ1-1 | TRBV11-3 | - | TGTGCCAGCAGTTTTGAGCGGAACACTGAAGCTTTCTTT | CASSFERNTEAFF
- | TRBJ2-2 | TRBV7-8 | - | TGTGCCAGCAGCTTAGTTAGCACCGGGGAGCTGTTTTTT | CASSLVSTGELFF
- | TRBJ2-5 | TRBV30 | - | TGTGCCTGGAGTTATACGGGATTACTTCAGGTGACCCAGTACTTC | CAWSYTGLLQVTQYF
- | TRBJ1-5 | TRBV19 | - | TGTGCCAGTAGTTCGACGGATTATAGCAATCAGCCCCAGCATTTT | CASSSTDYSNQPQHF
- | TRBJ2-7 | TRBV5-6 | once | TGTGCCAGCAGCTTGGAACTGAGCTCCTACGAGCAGTACTTC | CASSLELSSYEQYF
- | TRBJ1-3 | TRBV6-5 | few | TGTGCCAGCAGTTACGCCGAGGGTGGGGGAAACACCATATATTTT | CASSYAEGGGNTIYF
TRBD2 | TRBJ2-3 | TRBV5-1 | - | TGCGCCAGCAGCTTACAGCGGGAGCGATCGACAGATACGCAGTATTTT | CASSLQRERSTDTQYF
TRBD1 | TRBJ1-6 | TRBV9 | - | TGTGCCAGCAGCATTCGTGAGGGGGCGTCGGTACCCCTCCACTTT | CASSIREGASVPLHF
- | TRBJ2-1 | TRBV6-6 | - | TGTGCCAGCAGTCCCCCCGGCAGCCGGCTTGAGGTGTACAATGAGCAGTTCTTC | CASSPPGSRLEVYNEQFF
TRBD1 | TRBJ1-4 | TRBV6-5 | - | TGTGCCAGCAGGGCGGACAGGGGAACTAATGAAAAACTGTTTTTT | CASRADRGTNEKLFF
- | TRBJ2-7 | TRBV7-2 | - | TGTGCCAGCAGCTTTAGGCGGAACTCCTACGAGCAGTACTTC | CASSFRRNSYEQYF
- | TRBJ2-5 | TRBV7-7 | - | TGTGCTAGCAGCTTAGCAGGGGGGACACCTCAAGAGACCCAGTACTTC | CASSLAGGTPQETQYF
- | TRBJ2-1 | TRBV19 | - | TGTGCCAGTAGTAGGGACTCAGACAATGAGCAGTTCTTC | CASSRDSDNEQFF
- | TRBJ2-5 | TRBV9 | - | TGTGCCAGCAGCGTAGATGTGGCCGGTCAAGAGACCCAGTACTTC | CASSVDVAGQETQYF